This T cell receptor (beta chain) derives from a study of cytotoxic CD8 clonotypes in ibrutinib-treated CLL. Study details: Sequenced samples delivered averages of 255,043 productive templates and more than 75,000 productive rearrangements. Study outcomes and limitations: Public clonotypes were seen rarely and were contracted or stable on treatment. Baseline clonality, higher than in age-matched healthy donors, tracked circulating CD8+ T-cell counts. Sustained-remission and progressing patients were not sampled at matched times.

This CDR3 comprises 14 residues. V lost 1 base and J 5 bases, leaving 12 bases between the germline ends. The germline gives CDR1 SGDLS, CDR2 YYNGEE. The assay was immunoSEQ multiplex PCR, and TCRdb's table has in-frame clones only and misses some. The sample lists 200,000 to 250,000 clones; around 70% were seen once. About this clone: What it recognizes is unknown.

The chain links TRBV9 to TRBJ1-1; D uncertain. This clonotype was obtained from a human donor with chronic lymphocytic leukemia. The source was PBMCs, collected after 24 months of ibrutinib treatment. CDR3 nucleotides: TGTGCCAGCAGCGTAAGGCCAGCCCAGACTGAAGCTTTCTTT. Translated, it gives CASSVRPAQTEAFF.